This TCR beta chain was found in a study of T cells in Graves' hyperthyroidism and ophthalmopathy. Across the study: Peripheral blood draws took place at initial diagnosis, ahead of any treatment. Points from the study as a whole: Separating ophthalmopathy from stable hyperthyroidism was achieved by a 13 V-J model. Among thyroid clonotypes expanded above 0.001, most also appeared in blood.

This clonotype showed up many times. Its target is unknown. Researchers barred patients who had uncontrolled infection, other autoimmune disease, pregnancy or lactation. Regions amplified from RNA transcripts were the TCR beta CDR3 regions. First-round RT-PCR targeting the TCR CDR3 was performed with the HTBI primer set. TCRdb used MiXCR to reprocess the multiplex PCR reads, holding one entry per CDR3 protein. The table includes under 250,000 distinct CDR3 sequences, approximately 23% detected once. CDR1 DFQATT and CDR2 SNEGSKA come from the germline V gene (reference sequence). The CDR3 is 12 residues long. Trimming shortened V by 2 bases and J by 5 bases, and 9 bases separated the two germline ends.

This sequence was found in a woman aged 35 to 49 with Graves' ophthalmopathy. The sequenced material came from blood. The rearrangement uses TRBV20-1 and TRBJ1-1; unclear D gene. CDR3 DNA: TGCAGTGCTAGACTGGATAAAACTGAAGCTTTCTTT. It translates to CSARLDKTEAFF.